This paragraph reports one T cell receptor (beta chain). The PCR was carried out with 60 Vbeta primers and 13 Jbeta primers. TCRdb's copy holds only in-frame clones and misses some; the assay was immunoSEQ multiplex PCR. The sample holds 150,000 to 160,000 clones, approximately 75% seen once. The CDR3 spans 14 residues. The V end was cut by 5 bases, the J end by 3 bases, with 11 bases between. Germline V gene lookup returns CDR1 LNHDA and CDR2 SQIVND (reference sequence). This sample is drawn from a study of cytomegalovirus exposure and HLA in healthy donors. This receptor was taken from a man aged 18 to 29 in good health and CMV-seronegative. The sequencing input was PBMCs. The rearrangement links TRBV19 to TRBJ1-5; a possible D gene is TRBD1 (6 bases). The CDR3 here is CASSSRDINQPQHF. CDR3 bases: TGTGCCAGTAGTTCCCGGGACATCAATCAGCCCCAGCATTTT.